The sequence of this TCR beta chain was determined in a study of identical twins. In this sample, this clonotype turned up many times. TCRdb fed the 5' RACE reads into MiXCR, producing one record per CDR3 protein. The sample holds more than 600,000 distinct CDR3 sequences, roughly 18% seen once. The same data also went into a second study, on T cells expressing NK-cell markers. That work contributes: More than 5 donors carried dominant NKG2C+ clonotypes that made up roughly 1.0-7.5% of their CD8+ T cells.

Sequenced sample: PBMCs. This sequence originates from a woman aged 18-29 years in good health.

Here the CDR3 DNA reads TGTGCCAGCAGCCGTAGCTCCTACAATGAGCAGTTCTTC. Translation: CASSRSSYNEQFF. The chain carries TRBV2 and TRBJ2-1; no clear D gene. CDR1 SNHLY and CDR2 FYNNEI come from the germline V gene. V was trimmed by 6 bases and J by 0 bases, leaving 6 bases between them. The CDR3 covers 13 residues.